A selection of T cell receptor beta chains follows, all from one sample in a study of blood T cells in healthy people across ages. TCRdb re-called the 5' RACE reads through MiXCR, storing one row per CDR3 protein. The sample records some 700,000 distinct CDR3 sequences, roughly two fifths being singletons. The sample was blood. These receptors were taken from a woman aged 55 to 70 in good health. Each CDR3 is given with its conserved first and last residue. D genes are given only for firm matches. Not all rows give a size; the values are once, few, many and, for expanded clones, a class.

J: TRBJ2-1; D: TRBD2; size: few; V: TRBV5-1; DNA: TGCGCCAGCAGCTCCGGGACTAGGTCGAATGAGCAGTTCTTC; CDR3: CASSSGTRSNEQFF
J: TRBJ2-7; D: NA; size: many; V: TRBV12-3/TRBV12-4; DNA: TGTGCCAGCAGTTTCGTTGGTATTGAGGACGAGCAGTACTTC; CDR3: CASSFVGIEDEQYF
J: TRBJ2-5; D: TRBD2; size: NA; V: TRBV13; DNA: TGTGCCAGCAGCTTCCGGACTAGCCGGGAGACCCAGTACTTC; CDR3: CASSFRTSRETQYF
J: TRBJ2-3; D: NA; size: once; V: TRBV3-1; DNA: TGTGCCAGCAGCCATAATAGCGGTAGAGAGACAGATACGCAGTATTTT; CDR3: CASSHNSGRETDTQYF
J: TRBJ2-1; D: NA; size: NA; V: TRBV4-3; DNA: TGCGCCAGCAGCCGCGACCATTCGGACGGACTGAGCTCCTACAATGAGCAGTTCTTC; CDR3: CASSRDHSDGLSSYNEQFF
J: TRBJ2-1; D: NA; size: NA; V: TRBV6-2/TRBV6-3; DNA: TGTGCCAGCAGTTACGCACAGCGATACAATGAGCAGTTCTTC; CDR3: CASSYAQRYNEQFF
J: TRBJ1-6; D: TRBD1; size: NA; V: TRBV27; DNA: TGTGCCAGCAGAACGGGACAGATAAATTCACCCCTCCACTTT; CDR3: CASRTGQINSPLHF
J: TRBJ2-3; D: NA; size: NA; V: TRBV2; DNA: TGTGCCAGCCGAGAGAGGCTAGCTGTTGGCACAGATACGCAGTATTTT; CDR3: CASRERLAVGTDTQYF
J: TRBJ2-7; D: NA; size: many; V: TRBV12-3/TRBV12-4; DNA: TGTGCCAGCAGCCCCTGGGGCTCCTACGAGCAGTACTTC; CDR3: CASSPWGSYEQYF
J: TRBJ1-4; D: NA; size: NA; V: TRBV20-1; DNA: TGCAGTGCTCCTGACAGAGATGAAAAACTGTTTTTT; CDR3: CSAPDRDEKLFF
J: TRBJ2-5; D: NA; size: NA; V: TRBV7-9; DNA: TGTGCCAGCAGCTTGGACTATCAGGGCCAAGAGACCCAGTACTTC; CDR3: CASSLDYQGQETQYF
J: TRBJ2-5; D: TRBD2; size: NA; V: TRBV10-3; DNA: TGTGCCATCAGTGCAGCGGGAAGTGAGACCCAGTACTTC; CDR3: CAISAAGSETQYF
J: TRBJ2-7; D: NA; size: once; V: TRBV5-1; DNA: TGCGCCAGCAGCCCGGAACCTGGGACCTACGAGCAGTACTTC; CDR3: CASSPEPGTYEQYF
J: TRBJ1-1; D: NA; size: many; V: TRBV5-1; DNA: TGTGCCAGCAGCTTAGAGGGGAACACTGAAGCTTTCTTT; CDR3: CASSLEGNTEAFF